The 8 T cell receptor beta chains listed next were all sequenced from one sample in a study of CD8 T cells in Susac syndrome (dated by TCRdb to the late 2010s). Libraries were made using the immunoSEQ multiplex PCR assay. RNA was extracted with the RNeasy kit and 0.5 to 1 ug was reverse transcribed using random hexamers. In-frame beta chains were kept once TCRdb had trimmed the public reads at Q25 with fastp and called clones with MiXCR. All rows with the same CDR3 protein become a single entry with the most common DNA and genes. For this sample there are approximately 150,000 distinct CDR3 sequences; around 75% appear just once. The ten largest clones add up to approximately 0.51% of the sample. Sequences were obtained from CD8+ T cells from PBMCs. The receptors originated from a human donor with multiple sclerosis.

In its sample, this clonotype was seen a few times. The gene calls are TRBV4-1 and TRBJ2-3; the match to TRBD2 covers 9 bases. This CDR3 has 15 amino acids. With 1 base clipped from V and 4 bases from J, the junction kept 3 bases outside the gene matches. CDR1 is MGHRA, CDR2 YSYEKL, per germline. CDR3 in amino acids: CASSQAAGGSDTQYF. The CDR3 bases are TGCGCCAGCAGCCAAGCAGCGGGAGGCTCAGATACGCAGTATTTT.

CDR3 loop: CSATRLADTPDGDTQYF. Here the CDR3 DNA reads TGCAGTGCTACTAGGTTAGCGGACACCCCGGACGGAGATACGCAGTATTTT. The chain is built from TRBV20-1 and TRBJ2-3; D possibly corresponds to TRBD2 (6 bases). The V and J ends lost 4 bases and 5 bases respectively, with 25 bases between them. The CDR3 contains 17 residues. Germline CDR1 DFQATT, CDR2 SNEGSKA (reference sequence).

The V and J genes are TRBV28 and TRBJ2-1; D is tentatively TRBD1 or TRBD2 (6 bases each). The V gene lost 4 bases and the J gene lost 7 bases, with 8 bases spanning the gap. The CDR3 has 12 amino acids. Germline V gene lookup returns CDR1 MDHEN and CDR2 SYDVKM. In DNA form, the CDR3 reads TGTGCCAGCAGTTGGAGGGGGAATGAGCAGTTCTTC. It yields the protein CASSWRGNEQFF.

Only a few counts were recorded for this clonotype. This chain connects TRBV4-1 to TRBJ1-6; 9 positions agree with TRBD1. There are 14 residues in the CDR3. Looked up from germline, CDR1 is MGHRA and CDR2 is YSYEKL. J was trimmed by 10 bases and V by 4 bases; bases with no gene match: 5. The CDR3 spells CASSPGTGTSPLHF. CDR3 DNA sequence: TGCGCCAGCAGCCCCGGGACAGGGACCTCACCCCTCCACTTT.

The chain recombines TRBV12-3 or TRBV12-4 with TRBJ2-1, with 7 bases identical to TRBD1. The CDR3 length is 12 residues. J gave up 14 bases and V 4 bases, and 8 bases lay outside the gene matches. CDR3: CASSYAGTVEFF. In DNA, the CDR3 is TGTGCCAGCAGTTACGCCGGGACAGTTGAGTTCTTC.

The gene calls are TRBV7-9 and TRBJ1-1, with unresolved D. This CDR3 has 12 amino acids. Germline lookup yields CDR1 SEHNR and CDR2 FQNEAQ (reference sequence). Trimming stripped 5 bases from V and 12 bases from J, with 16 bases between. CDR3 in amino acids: CASSPFRVWTFF. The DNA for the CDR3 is TGTGCCAGCAGCCCCTTTCGGGTTTGGACTTTCTTT.

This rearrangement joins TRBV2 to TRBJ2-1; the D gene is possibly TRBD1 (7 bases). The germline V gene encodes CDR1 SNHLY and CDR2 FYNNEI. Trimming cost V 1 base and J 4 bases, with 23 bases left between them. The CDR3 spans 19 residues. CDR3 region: CASSEDRGGNEGIYNEQFF. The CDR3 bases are TGTGCCAGCAGTGAAGACAGGGGCGGGAACGAAGGGATATACAATGAGCAGTTCTTC. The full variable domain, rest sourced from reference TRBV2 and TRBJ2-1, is EPEVTQTPSHQVTQMGQEVILRCVPISNHLYFYWYRQILGQKVEFLVSFYNNEISEKSEIFDDQFSVERPDGSNFTLKIRSTKLEDSAMYFCASSEDRGGNEGIYNEQFFGPGTRLTVL.

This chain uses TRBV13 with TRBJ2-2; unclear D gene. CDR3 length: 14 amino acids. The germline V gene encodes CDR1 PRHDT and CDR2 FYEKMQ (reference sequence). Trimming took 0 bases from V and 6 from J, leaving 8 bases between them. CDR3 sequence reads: CASSLGQSPGELFF. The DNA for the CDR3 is TGTGCCAGCAGCTTAGGACAGAGCCCCGGGGAGCTGTTTTTT. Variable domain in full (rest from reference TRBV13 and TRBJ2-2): AAGVIQSPRHLIKEKRETATLKCYPIPRHDTVYWYQQGPGQDPQFLISFYEKMQSDKGSIPDRFSAQQFSDYHSELNMSSLELGDSALYFCASSLGQSPGELFFGEGSRLTVL.